This entry describes one TCR beta chain. This specimen comes from a study of blood T cell repertoires in COVID-19. Study information: PBMCs, B-cell-depleted T cells, or T cells were the source of the cDNA or gDNA that made up the material.

Between the trimmed V and J ends, which lost 6 bases and 0 bases, there was a span of 14 bases. This CDR3 has 15 amino acids. CDR1 is LNHDA and CDR2 is SQIVND in the germline V gene (reference sequence). The assay was immunoSEQ multiplex PCR, and TCRdb's table has in-frame clones only and misses some. Of a few hundred thousand clones listed, around 83% are singletons. V and J are TRBV19 and TRBJ1-1, with D maybe TRBD1 (6 bases). The TCR originated in a middle-aged woman who had recovered from COVID-19. Sample: peripheral blood. CDR3 DNA sequence: TGTGCCAGTAGACCCGGACAGTTGATGAACACTGAAGCTTTCTTT. Amino acids: CASRPGQLMNTEAFF.